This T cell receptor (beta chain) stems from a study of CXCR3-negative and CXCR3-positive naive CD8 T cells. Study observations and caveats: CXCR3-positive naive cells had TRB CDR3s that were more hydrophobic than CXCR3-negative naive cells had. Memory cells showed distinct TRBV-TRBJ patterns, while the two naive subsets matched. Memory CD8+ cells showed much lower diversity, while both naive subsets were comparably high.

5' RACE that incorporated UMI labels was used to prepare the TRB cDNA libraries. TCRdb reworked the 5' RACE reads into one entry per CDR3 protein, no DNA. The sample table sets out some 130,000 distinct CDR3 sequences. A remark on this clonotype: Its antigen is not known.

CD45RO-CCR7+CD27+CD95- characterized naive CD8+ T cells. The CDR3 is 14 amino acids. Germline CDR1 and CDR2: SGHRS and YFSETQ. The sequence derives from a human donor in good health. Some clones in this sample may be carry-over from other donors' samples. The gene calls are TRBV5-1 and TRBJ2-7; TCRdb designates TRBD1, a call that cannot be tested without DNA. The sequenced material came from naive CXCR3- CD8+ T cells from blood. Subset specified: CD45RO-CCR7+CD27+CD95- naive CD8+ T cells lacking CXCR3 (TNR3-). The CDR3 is CASSLAGGDGEQYF. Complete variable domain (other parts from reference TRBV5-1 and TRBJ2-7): KAGVTQTPRYLIKTRGQQVTLSCSPISGHRSVSWYQQTPGQGLQFLFEYFSETQRNKGNFPGRFSGRQFSNSRSEMNVSTLELGDSALYLCASSLAGGDGEQYFGPGTRLTVT.